This passage covers 8 T cell receptor beta chains from one sample sequenced in a study of blood T cell repertoires in COVID-19. Sequencing used immunoSEQ multiplex PCR; TCRdb keeps in-frame clones, though not all of them. The data contain hundreds of thousands of clones, around 86% of them singletons. The sample taken for sequencing was peripheral blood. The receptors shown here come from a human donor in a cohort sampled during active COVID-19.

V usage is TRBV5-3 and J usage is TRBJ1-1, with D maybe TRBD1 (6 bases). TRBV5-3 is an ORF, and what it does is uncertain. With 4 bases removed from V and 0 bases from J, the gap between germline ends came to 25 bases. The CDR3 contains 19 residues. The CDR3, as DNA: TGTGCCAGAAGCACGGGACACTCTCGAGGGTTCTTGATGAACACTGAAGCTTTCTTT. Its translation: CARSTGHSRGFLMNTEAFF.

The CDR3 region has the DNA TGTGCCAGCAGCTTACTTGCGTGGGGCCAGGGGGCCACTGAAGCTTTCTTT. Translating it yields CASSLLAWGQGATEAFF. This chain joins TRBV7-9 and TRBJ1-1, with 8 bases that match TRBD1. Germline V gene data show CDR1 as SEHNR and CDR2 as FQNEAQ (reference sequence). V gave up 2 bases and J gave up 4 bases; unmatched junction bases: 12. The CDR3 is 17 amino acids. The full variable domain, rest sourced from reference TRBV7-9 and TRBJ1-1, is DTGVSQNPRHKITKRGQNVTFRCDPISEHNRLYWYRQTLGQGPEFLTYFQNEAQLEKSRLLSDRFSAERPKGSFSTLEIQRTEQGDSAMYLCASSLLAWGQGATEAFFGQGTRLTVV.

This rearrangement joins TRBV21-1 to TRBJ1-2. TRBV21-1 is noted as a pseudogene. The CDR3 runs 17 residues. The CDR3 DNA sequence: TGTGCCAGCAGCAAAATGTACGAGAAAATCATAAACTATGGCTACACCTTC. The encoded protein is CASSKMYEKIINYGYTF.

V is TRBV3-1 (or the pseudogene TRBV3-2) and J is TRBJ2-2, with a possible D match to TRBD2 (5 bases). Deletions cut 2 bases from V and 7 bases from J, with 17 bases between. This CDR3 comprises 16 residues. CDR1 is LGHDT, CDR2 YNNKEL, per germline (reference sequence). This CDR3 reads CASSQIERRKYGELFF. As DNA, the CDR3 is TGTGCCAGCAGCCAAATAGAGCGGCGAAAATACGGGGAGCTGTTTTTT.

This clone was observed a single time. The CDR3 sequence is CASSQGHRGNTIYF. The CDR3 coding sequence is TGTGCCAGCAGCCAAGGTCACAGGGGAAACACCATATATTTT. This chain links TRBV3-1 (or the pseudogene TRBV3-2) with TRBJ1-3; possibly TRBD1 for D (5 bases). Germline CDR1 reads LGHDT; CDR2 reads YNNKEL (reference sequence). V lost 1 base to trimming and J lost 4 bases, with 8 bases between them. This CDR3 comprises 14 residues.

The rearrangement links TRBV4-1 to TRBJ2-3; 10 positions match TRBD1. CDR1 is MGHRA and CDR2 is YSYEKL in the germline V gene. V shed 2 bases, J shed 6 bases, and the junction held 8 bases outside the gene matches. The CDR3 consists of 16 residues. CDR3 in DNA: TGCGCCAGCAGCCAAACCGGGACAGGGGAGGCGGATACGCAGTATTTT. Its protein is CASSQTGTGEADTQYF.

The rearrangement uses TRBV2 and TRBJ2-5, with TRBD1 matching 11 bases. This CDR3 comprises 15 residues. V was pared by 4 bases and J by 5 bases, with 6 bases of the junction left unmatched. Germline values: CDR1 SNHLY, CDR2 FYNNEI. The CDR3 loop is CASSVDRGLGETQYF. The CDR3 DNA is TGTGCCAGCAGTGTGGACAGGGGGCTCGGGGAGACCCAGTACTTC.

V usage is TRBV9 and J usage is TRBJ2-5; 10 bases are a match to TRBD2. CDR3 size: 16 residues. CDR1 is SGDLS, CDR2 YYNGEE, per germline. V was clipped by 4 bases and J by 2 bases; unmatched bases: 8. The CDR3 is CASSLGIAGGQETQYF. The DNA of the CDR3 is TGTGCCAGCAGCCTCGGGATAGCGGGGGGTCAAGAGACCCAGTACTTC.